Listed here are 6 T cell receptor beta chains from one sample, sequenced in a study of blood T cell repertoires in COVID-19. Only in-frame clones appear in the TCRdb table, and some are missing; sequencing was by immunoSEQ multiplex PCR. The sample has around 200,000 clones; more than 70% are singletons. Sequenced sample: peripheral blood. All receptors come from a man aged 40-55 years with active or convalescent COVID-19.

The V and J genes are TRBV30 and TRBJ2-2; 12 bases align to TRBD2. With V trimmed by 4 bases and J by 7 bases, 13 bases remained unmatched. The CDR3 has 17 residues. Germline V gives CDR1 GTSNPN, CDR2 SVGIG (reference sequence). CDR3 sequence (DNA): TGTGCCTGGATCTCAAAACTAGCGGGAGGTCGAGGCGGGGAGCTGTTTTTT. Translation gives CAWISKLAGGRGGELFF.

The sample holds a few counts of this clone. This chain connects TRBV6-1 to TRBJ2-3, with 7 bases that match TRBD1. The germline CDR1 and CDR2 sequences are MNHNS and SASEGT. The CDR3 is made up of 15 amino acids. Losses at the gene ends were 3 bases for V and 1 base for J; bases not matched to a gene: 4. CDR3 residues: CASSDGTVGTDTQYF. Here the CDR3 DNA reads TGTGCCAGCAGTGACGGGACAGTGGGCACAGATACGCAGTATTTT.

The gene calls are TRBV9 and TRBJ2-5; D is perhaps TRBD1 (6 bases). This CDR3 spans 14 amino acids. Germline V gene data show CDR1 as SGDLS and CDR2 as YYNGEE. V lost 2 bases and J 0 bases, leaving 8 bases between the germline ends. This chain's CDR3 is CASSVQGYQETQYF. Here the CDR3 DNA reads TGTGCCAGCAGCGTTCAGGGGTACCAAGAGACCCAGTACTTC.

This clone was detected only a few times. The CDR3 DNA reads as TGTGCCAGCAGCTTAAGGTCAAGACTAGCGGTGAACACCGGGGAGCTGTTTTTT. Translation gives CASSLRSRLAVNTGELFF. V is TRBV11-2 and J is TRBJ2-2; 9 bases fit TRBD2. Germline V gives CDR1 SGHAT, CDR2 FQNNGV. The junction had 8 bases not matched to a gene; V was cut back by 2 bases and J by 1 base. The CDR3 length is 18 residues.

CDR3 in DNA: TGTGCCAGCAGCTTATTGACCGGGACAGGGGCTGAAGCTTTCTTT. Residues: CASSLLTGTGAEAFF. The V call is TRBV7-9, the J call TRBJ1-1, with 10 positions matching TRBD1. The CDR3 is 15 amino acids. Per germline, CDR1 SEHNR and CDR2 FQNEAQ (reference sequence). Trimming at V came to 2 bases and at J to 6 bases, leaving 6 bases not matched to a gene.

The CDR3 sequence: CASSIQPGNTEAFF. CDR3 in DNA: TGTGCCAGTAGTATACAACCGGGAAACACTGAAGCTTTCTTT. The chain combines TRBV19 with TRBJ1-1; D gene unclear. The CDR3 consists of 14 residues. The germline V gene encodes CDR1 LNHDA and CDR2 SQIVND (reference sequence). The V gene lost 2 bases and the J gene lost 2 bases, with 9 bases spanning the gap.